This TCR beta chain was documented in a study of beta chain features in type 1 diabetes (dated by TCRdb to 2016 to 2019). Background on the whole study: No differences in mean age, gender distribution, total cell number or subset yield were found between patients and healthy donors. Across all samples, about 110 million sorted cells were examined, and cell number per subset correlated strongly with RNA yield. In the study, TCRB repertoires of sorted circulating CD4+ T cell subsets from recently diagnosed type 1 diabetes patients were compared with those of matched healthy donors. Regulatory and stem cell-like memory subsets were isolated from only 8 patients and 8 healthy donors, whereas naive and central memory subsets came from all 30 or so donors.

V is cut back by 4 bases and J by 6 bases, with 8 bases in the junction unmatched. The cysteine opens and the phenylalanine closes a CDR3 of 15 amino acids. Only the CDR3 part of the read is kept: 45 bases, read in frame from the first base. The germline V gene sets CDR1 to SGHTS and CDR2 to YDEGEE. In the case of this clone: No cognate antigen has been identified for it. There are no base qualities to consult, and no much larger clone falls within one base.

The High Capacity cDNA Reverse Transcription Kit was used to reverse transcribe all of the isolated RNA, meaning that expressed TCRB transcripts were what got sequenced. Deep immunoSEQ sequencing was performed on naive, central memory and regulatory T cell samples, with an average of roughly 3.5 million total reads per sample. Sorted cells were lysed in RLT buffer, and RNA was extracted using DNase-treated RNeasy Micro or Mini kits according to cell number. To prevent cross-contamination, every cell subset was processed on its own, while patient and healthy donor samples were processed together. The immunoSEQ multiplex PCR was used to amplify TCRB sequences from cDNA, yielding 87-bp fragments that span the CDR3 region. Sequencing of the amplicons was done on the Illumina HiSeq platform. The original methods were these. PCR bias was computationally corrected using synthetic template baselines, reads within Hamming distance 2 were collapsed, and singletons that could not be merged were discarded. Reads were aligned against IMGT to assign V, D and J genes, CDR3 length and insertions or deletions at six rearrangement sites. Within each subset, clonotype counts were normalized to sorted cell number, and only after that were true diversity and Gini coefficients computed with the tcR R package. The overlap coefficient, calculated on TCRB nucleotide sequences, was used to measure repertoire sharing. Out-of-frame TCRB sequences from naive cells were analyzed as a proxy for the pre-selection repertoire. The source is immuneACCESS, and TCRdb retained only in-frame sequences with V and J called. Part of the clones is not carried over; for the studies checked, unresolved V genes explain less than half of this, and the remainder is unexplained. Clone size and the V and J calls come from that table; the DNA yielded D and trimming. The sample contains under 400,000 clones, about 12% of them found a single time. About 0.017% of the sample is taken by the ten largest.

Results the study describes overall, beyond this receptor: Naive, central memory and regulatory TCRB repertoires appeared to be more similar among patients than among healthy donors. At VDJ recombination sites, type 1 diabetes patients had fewer insertions and more deleted nucleotides, which implies abnormalities in thymic rearrangement. Type 1 diabetes patients showed a moderate but significant shortening of TCRB CDR3 length in all four CD4+ subsets. Because the HLA sub-analyses included only small numbers of individuals, any influence of HLA type on TCRB rearrangement was left unresolved. Shorter templates might have been favored by PCR, but patient and control samples were amplified and corrected together, so both groups would have been affected equally by any skew. Because cDNA was sequenced instead of genomic DNA, activated cells with high expression could be over-represented, although the groups did not differ in activation or CD3 levels.

A single peripheral blood draw of about 120 mL on average was collected from each donor into heparinised tubes. Naive, central memory, regulatory and stem cell-like memory CD4+ T cells were sorted on a BD FACSAria II using a panel including CD45RO, CCR7, CD25, CD127, CD95 and CD27. All sorted populations exceeded 95% purity. Right away, PBMCs were isolated by Lymphoprep density gradient centrifugation and were stained directly, with no culture step. Samples were stained and sorted in pairs, with one healthy donor and one patient per experiment, so that batch effects were minimized. Recombination connected TRBV5-8 to TRBJ1-4; 8 junctional bases match TRBD1. The clonotype originates from a man in his late teens or twenties in good health. What was sequenced was naive CD4+ T cells from blood. The cell subset or site label, as the study defines it: true naive CD4+ T cells. The DNA reads TGTGCCAGCAGCCCTCGACAGGGGAGGGATGAAAAACTGTTTTTT. This encodes CASSPRQGRDEKLFF.